The rows below give T cell receptor beta chains drawn from one sample of a study. The protocol was immunoSEQ multiplex PCR, while the TCRdb copy is restricted to in-frame clones and leaves out a portion. The sample records 60,000 to 85,000 clones, around 93% being singletons. Sequenced sample: PBMCs. All receptors come from a middle-aged man with rheumatoid arthritis. The CDR3 runs from the conserved cysteine through the conserved F or W. D genes are given only for firm matches. Size tells how often a clone was seen (once, few, many) or the class of an expanded clone, and some rows leave it out.

size	V	D	J	CDR3	DNA
.	TRBV6-1	TRBD1	TRBJ1-1	CASSALRTGSGNTEAFF	TGTGCCAGCAGTGCGCTTCGGACAGGGTCAGGGAACACTGAAGCTTTCTTT
.	TRBV6-6	TRBD2	TRBJ2-3	CASSYPASGTEDTQYF	TGTGCCAGCAGTTACCCCGCTAGCGGGACCGAAGATACGCAGTATTTT
.	TRBV6-5	.	TRBJ2-1	CASSYSGQHSYNEQFF	TGTGCCAGCAGTTACTCGGGTCAGCACTCCTACAATGAGCAGTTCTTC
.	TRBV27	TRBD1	TRBJ2-2	CASSSQFDRATTGELFF	TGTGCCAGCAGTTCTCAATTCGACAGGGCGACCACCGGGGAGCTGTTTTTT
.	TRBV6-5	.	TRBJ2-1	CASRDPRDEQFF	TGTGCCAGCAGGGACCCGAGGGATGAGCAGTTCTTC
.	TRBV25-1	TRBD2	TRBJ2-7	CASSFSGTSKYEQYF	TGTGCCAGCAGTTTCTCCGGGACTAGCAAGTACGAGCAGTACTTC
.	TRBV10-3	TRBD1	TRBJ1-3	CAISELGTGGAWRNTIYF	TGTGCCATCAGTGAGTTGGGAACAGGGGGCGCATGGAGAAACACCATATATTTT
.	TRBV5-1	TRBD2	TRBJ2-2	CASSWTGLAGVDTGELFF	TGCGCCAGCAGCTGGACGGGACTAGCGGGAGTAGACACCGGGGAGCTGTTTTTT
.	TRBV7-9	.	TRBJ1-6	CASTFGYNSPLHF	TGTGCCAGCACCTTCGGATATAATTCACCCCTCCACTTT
once	TRBV29-1	TRBD2	TRBJ2-3	CSVAVLAEATDTQYF	TGCAGCGTGGCCGTACTAGCGGAGGCCACAGATACGCAGTATTTT
.	TRBV7-3	TRBD2	TRBJ2-2	CASSFGTSGNTGELFF	TGTGCCAGCAGCTTTGGGACTAGCGGTAACACCGGGGAGCTGTTTTTT
.	TRBV7-9	.	TRBJ1-2	CASSYTGPYGYTF	TGTGCCAGCAGCTATACAGGACCCTATGGCTACACCTTC
.	TRBV30	TRBD1	TRBJ1-4	CAWRGIQGNEKLFF	TGTGCCTGGAGAGGTATACAGGGGAATGAAAAACTGTTTTTT
.	TRBV6-5	.	TRBJ2-2	CASSRGTGELFF	TGTGCCAGCAGTAGGGGCACCGGGGAGCTGTTTTTT
.	TRBV28	TRBD1	TRBJ2-1	CASSQISGGKANEQFF	TGTGCCAGCAGTCAGATTTCAGGGGGAAAGGCCAATGAGCAGTTCTTC
.	TRBV9	.	TRBJ1-1	CASSVLPNLNTEAFF	TGTGCCAGCAGCGTACTCCCAAATTTGAACACTGAAGCTTTCTTT
.	TRBV28	.	TRBJ2-7	CASRPATAIYEQYF	TGTGCCAGCAGGCCCGCAACAGCTATCTACGAGCAGTACTTC
.	TRBV6-1	TRBD1	TRBJ1-6	CASSETGGENSPLHF	TGTGCCAGCAGTGAAACAGGGGGCGAAAATTCACCCCTCCACTTT
.	TRBV27	TRBD1	TRBJ1-2	CASSFSGQDYGYTF	TGTGCCAGCAGTTTCTCCGGACAGGACTATGGCTACACCTTC
.	TRBV13	TRBD2	TRBJ2-7	CASSLRVGGLRSYEQYF	TGTGCCAGCAGCCTCCGCGTGGGAGGGCTCCGATCCTACGAGCAGTACTTC
.	TRBV14	.	TRBJ2-5	CASSQDWATQYF	TGTGCCAGCAGCCAAGATTGGGCGACCCAGTACTTC
.	TRBV30	.	TRBJ1-2	CAWEDRRAYGYTF	TGTGCCTGGGAGGACAGAAGGGCCTATGGCTACACCTTC
once	TRBV5-4	.	TRBJ2-7	CASSLGRLPGEQYF	TGTGCCAGCAGCTTGGGCCGTCTCCCGGGAGAGCAGTACTTC
.	TRBV6-5	.	TRBJ1-5	CASTPGAATNQPQHF	TGTGCCAGCACCCCGGGCGCCGCGACGAATCAGCCCCAGCATTTT
.	TRBV28	TRBD2	TRBJ2-7	CASTELAGGPYEQYF	TGTGCCAGCACCGAGCTAGCGGGAGGACCCTACGAGCAGTACTTC
.	TRBV30	.	TRBJ2-7	CAWSEGERSGLHF	TGTGCCTGGAGTGAGGGGGAGAGGTCGGGTCTCCACTTC
.	TRBV27	.	TRBJ1-3	CASRTYSGNTIYF	TGTGCCAGCAGAACTTACTCTGGAAACACCATATATTTT
.	TRBV30	.	TRBJ2-1	CAWRRSPLNEQFF	TGTGCCTGGAGACGGAGTCCCCTCAATGAGCAGTTCTTC
.	TRBV2	.	TRBJ1-5	CASRGQFNQPQHF	TGTGCCAGCAGAGGACAGTTCAATCAGCCCCAGCATTTT
.	TRBV19	.	TRBJ2-2	CASSIQRTSNTGELFF	TGTGCCAGTAGTATTCAGCGCACATCGAACACCGGGGAGCTGTTTTTT
.	TRBV28	TRBD1	TRBJ1-1	CASSLDRRGTEAFF	TGTGCCAGCAGTTTGGACAGGAGGGGCACTGAAGCTTTCTTT
.	TRBV6-5	.	TRBJ1-5	CASSYSGYNQPQHF	TGTGCCAGCAGTTACTCCGGTTATAATCAGCCCCAGCATTTT
.	TRBV9	.	TRBJ2-3	CASSVGSADTQYF	TGTGCCAGCAGCGTAGGCTCCGCAGATACGCAGTATTTT
once	TRBV11-2	.	TRBJ1-1	CASTSRGRGSFGAEAFF	TGTGCCAGCACCTCGCGGGGCCGGGGATCTTTCGGCGCTGAAGCTTTCTTT
.	TRBV29-1	TRBD2	TRBJ2-3	CSVIGLAGPTDTQYF	TGCAGCGTTATCGGACTAGCGGGGCCCACAGATACGCAGTATTTT